The clone carrying this TCR beta chain was recorded a few times. Its antigen is not known. TCRdb independently ran MiXCR on the RT-PCR reads; one entry per CDR3 protein. The sample records 650,000 or so distinct CDR3 sequences, 12% to 15% being singletons. This sample is drawn from a study of response to subunit inactivated influenza vaccine. Study-wide points: With each seasonal influenza vaccination, the authors suggested, few new T cells are recruited.

From germline, CDR1 is MNHEY and CDR2 SMNVEV (reference sequence). This CDR3 has 14 amino acids. Trimming left V 2 bases short and J 2 bases short, with 9 bases between. The chain has TRBV27 and TRBJ1-2; D uncertain. The receptor's source is a man in his fifties who received an inactivated influenza vaccine. This sample comprised PBMCs from blood, obtained less than 15 days before vaccination. CDR3 coding DNA: TGTGCCAGCAGTTTACACTGGTCCAACTATGGCTACACCTTC. Protein product: CASSLHWSNYGYTF.